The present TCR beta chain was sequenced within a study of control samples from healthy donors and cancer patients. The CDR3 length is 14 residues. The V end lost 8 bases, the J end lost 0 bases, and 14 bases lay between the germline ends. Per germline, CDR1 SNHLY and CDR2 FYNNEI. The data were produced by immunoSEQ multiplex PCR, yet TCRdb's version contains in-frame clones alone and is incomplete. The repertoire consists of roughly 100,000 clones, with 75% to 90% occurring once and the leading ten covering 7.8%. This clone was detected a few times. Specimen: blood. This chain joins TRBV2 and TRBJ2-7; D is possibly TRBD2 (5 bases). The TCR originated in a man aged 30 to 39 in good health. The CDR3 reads CASDRGVFSYEQYV. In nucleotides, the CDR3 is TGTGCCAGCGATCGGGGTGTCTTCTCCTACGAGCAGTACGTC.